This T cell receptor (beta chain) comes out of a study of blood T cell repertoires in COVID-19. The germline gives CDR1 MDHEN, CDR2 SYDVKM. The CDR3 is made up of 15 amino acids. Trimming took 3 bases from V and 2 from J; bases not matched to a gene: 4. Participants came from 20 to 25 US areas, aged about 18 to 90 years. Participants had their cohort set by participant-reported clinical history. Under the authors' procedure: Quantification of nucleated cells was approximated via reference gene primer amplification. The data were produced by immunoSEQ multiplex PCR, yet TCRdb's version contains in-frame clones alone and is incomplete. The V and J calls and clone size were taken over from that table, and D and trimming were inferred from the DNA. The table lists some 260,000 clones, about 85% of them singletons.

The genes are TRBV28 and TRBJ2-3; 8 positions match TRBD1. The specimen sequenced was PBMCs or T cells enriched from blood (not recorded which). The sequence was obtained from a woman in her 30s with acute COVID-19. The CDR3 bases are TGTGCCAGCAGTTTTGGGACAGGTAACACAGATACGCAGTATTTT. This gives the protein CASSFGTGNTDTQYF.